The 22 T cell receptor beta chains in this list originate from one sample, sequenced in a study of cytomegalovirus exposure and HLA in healthy donors. 60 Vbeta and 13 Jbeta primers were used in PCR. Clones were read by immunoSEQ multiplex PCR, and TCRdb kept only the in-frame ones, dropping some. Among 84,000 or so clones listed, about 77% were seen once. The source material was PBMCs. All receptors come from a man aged 50 or older in good health and CMV-seronegative.

This chain links TRBV19 with TRBJ1-1; D gene ambiguous. V lost 6 bases, J lost 2 bases, and 7 bases lay in between. CDR1 and CDR2 (germline): LNHDA, SQIVND (reference sequence). The CDR3 totals 12 residues. The CDR3 loop reads CASRYRNTEAFF. The CDR3 region has the DNA TGTGCCAGTAGGTACAGAAACACTGAAGCTTTCTTT. The whole variable domain, filled in from reference TRBV19 and TRBJ1-1, reads DGGITQSPKYLFRKEGQNVTLSCEQNLNHDAMYWYRQDPGQGLRLIYYSQIVNDFQKGDIAEGYSVSREKKESFPLTVTSAQKNPTAFYLCASRYRNTEAFFGQGTRLTVV.

The chain uses TRBV10-3 and TRBJ1-6; D is unclear. CDR3 length: 13 residues. Germline CDR1 ENHRY, CDR2 SYGVKD. V was shortened by 0 bases and J by 11 bases, with 8 bases between the two germline ends. CDR3 residues: CAISESWQAPLHF. The CDR3 region has the DNA TGTGCCATCAGTGAGTCGTGGCAGGCACCCCTCCACTTT.

The rearrangement links TRBV6-5 to TRBJ1-5; D may be TRBD1 (5 bases). The germline gives CDR1 MNHEY, CDR2 SVGAGI. The CDR3 has 14 amino acids. V shed 8 bases and J shed 4 bases, with 15 bases lying between them. The CDR3 DNA reads as TGTGCCAGCGGGGGGGGGAGGGTTAATCAGCCCCAGCATTTT. Translated: CASGGGRVNQPQHF.

The chain is built from TRBV4-1 and TRBJ2-2; TRBD1 might be the D (5 bases). Per germline, CDR1 MGHRA and CDR2 YSYEKL. This CDR3 region has 13 residues. The V end lost 8 bases, the J end lost 6 bases, and 13 bases lay between the germline ends. The CDR3 region has the DNA TGCGCCAGCTGTCGGATAGGGGCCGGGGAGCTGTTTTTT. Its translation is CASCRIGAGELFF.

The chain employs TRBV6-1 and TRBJ1-2, with D perhaps TRBD1 (5 bases). Per germline, CDR1 MNHNS and CDR2 SASEGT. This CDR3 contains 12 residues. V lost 5 bases, J lost 8 bases, and 12 bases lay in between. Here the CDR3 DNA reads TGTGCCAGCAGTTTAGACAGTGGGGGCTACACCTTC. Translated, it gives CASSLDSGGYTF.

The chain has TRBV7-3 and TRBJ2-7, with D maybe TRBD1 (6 bases). The CDR3 runs 13 residues. Trimming removed 1 base from V and 3 bases from J, with 7 bases in between. Germline-derived CDR1 and CDR2 are SGHTA and FQGTGA. The CDR3, as DNA: TGTGCCAGCAGCTTAATGGACAGCTACGAGCAGTACTTC. It codes for CASSLMDSYEQYF.

This chain uses TRBV19 with TRBJ2-3; TRBD2 is a possible D gene (6 bases). V dropped 0 bases and J dropped 3 bases, with 16 bases sitting between them. The CDR3 has 17 residues. Germline lookup yields CDR1 LNHDA and CDR2 SQIVND (reference sequence). This chain's CDR3 is CASSIDIFRGSTDTQYF. The CDR3 nucleotides are TGTGCCAGTAGTATAGACATATTTCGGGGGTCGACAGATACGCAGTATTTT. Filled out from reference TRBV19 and TRBJ2-3, the complete variable domain reads DGGITQSPKYLFRKEGQNVTLSCEQNLNHDAMYWYRQDPGQGLRLIYYSQIVNDFQKGDIAEGYSVSREKKESFPLTVTSAQKNPTAFYLCASSIDIFRGSTDTQYFGPGTRLTVL.

The rearrangement uses TRBV11-2 and TRBJ1-1, with D possibly matching TRBD1 (5 bases). The germline CDR1 and CDR2 sequences are SGHAT and FQNNGV. The CDR3 consists of 12 residues. The germline V and J ends were trimmed by 1 base and 11 bases, with 11 bases remaining between them. The CDR3 loop is CASSLAGSSAFF. Here the CDR3 DNA reads TGTGCCAGCAGCTTAGCAGGGTCGTCGGCTTTCTTT.

This clone was recorded a few times. This chain connects TRBV9 to TRBJ1-6, with a weak D call TRBD1 (6 bases). V was clipped by 4 bases and J by 7 bases, with 15 bases between them. Germline CDR1 and CDR2: SGDLS and YYNGEE. CDR3 length: 15 amino acids. CDR3 region: CASSLTGLWNSPLHF. The CDR3 nucleotides read TGTGCCAGCAGCCTGACAGGTTTGTGGAATTCACCCCTCCACTTT.

The CDR3 loop is CAWSVGVRGGTEAFF. The CDR3 bases are TGTGCCTGGAGTGTAGGGGTCAGAGGAGGGACTGAAGCTTTCTTT. J is TRBJ1-1 and V is TRBV30; a weak D match, TRBD1 (5 bases). V lost 0 bases and J lost 5, with 16 bases in between. This CDR3 has 15 amino acids. The V gene's germline CDR1 is GTSNPN and CDR2 SVGIG (reference sequence).

The genes are TRBV10-3 and TRBJ2-1, with 7 bases aligning to TRBD2. Germline loops: CDR1 ENHRY, CDR2 SYGVKD. The CDR3 runs to 14 residues. With V trimmed by 4 bases and J by 5 bases, 5 bases remained unmatched. The CDR3 DNA follows: TGTGCCATCAGTGTGGGGGGGTCCAACAATGAGCAGTTCTTC. Its translation: CAISVGGSNNEQFF.

This chain joins TRBV7-2 and TRBJ1-2, with D perhaps TRBD1 (6 bases). CDR1 and CDR2 (germline): SGHTA, FQGNSA. V was pared by 5 bases and J by 8 bases, with 15 bases between. The CDR3 consists of 13 residues. The CDR3 bases are TGTGCCAGCAGCGCAACCGGGACAAAGGGCTACACCTTC. Protein: CASSATGTKGYTF.

CDR3 residues: CASSPNTRGAFNYGYTF. Here the CDR3 DNA reads TGTGCCAGCAGCCCGAATACGCGGGGGGCATTTAACTATGGCTACACCTTC. This rearrangement joins TRBV7-8 to TRBJ1-2; D may be TRBD1 (6 bases). CDR3 length: 17 residues. The germline V gene encodes CDR1 SGHVS and CDR2 FQNEAQ. V was shortened by 5 bases and J by 1 base, with 20 bases between the two germline ends.

As for this clone: The sample contains more than one DNA sequence encoding this CDR3. V and J are TRBV11-2 and TRBJ2-2; D uncertain. The CDR3 is made up of 14 amino acids. Trimming left V 0 bases short and J 2 bases short, with 4 bases between. Germline CDR1 reads SGHAT; CDR2 reads FQNNGV. CDR3 coding DNA: TGTGCCAGCAGCTTAGATAGAAACACCGGGGAGCTGTTTTTT. Its protein is CASSLDRNTGELFF.

The chain carries TRBV6-5 and TRBJ2-5; maybe TRBD1 (6 bases). The CDR3 totals 16 residues. Germline V gives CDR1 MNHEY, CDR2 SVGAGI. Trimming left V 4 bases short and J 5 bases short, with 20 bases between. The CDR3 DNA reads as TGTGCCAGCAGTTTCCCCAGGGGAACGAGTAGGGAGACCCAGTACTTC. This sequence encodes CASSFPRGTSRETQYF.

The V gene is TRBV4-3, the J gene TRBJ2-2; D might be TRBD1 (5 bases). Germline V gene lookup returns CDR1 LGHNA and CDR2 YSLEER. This CDR3 spans 18 amino acids. V gave up 1 base and J gave up 7 bases, with 22 bases separating them. The CDR3 protein is CASSQVMGLGSQGGELFF. In DNA, the CDR3 is TGCGCCAGCAGCCAAGTAATGGGGCTAGGCTCTCAGGGCGGGGAGCTGTTTTTT.

This clone was detected only a few times. The chain recombines TRBV5-1 with TRBJ2-7; perhaps TRBD2 as D (6 bases). The CDR3 totals 14 residues. The germline V and J ends were trimmed by 0 bases and 5 bases, with 12 bases remaining between them. Germline CDR1 reads SGHRS; CDR2 reads YFSETQ. CDR3: CASSLAGGSHEQYF. Written as DNA, the CDR3 is TGCGCCAGCAGCTTGGCCGGGGGATCGCACGAGCAGTACTTC.

This chain joins TRBV13 and TRBJ2-7, with a weak D call TRBD1 (5 bases). Germline loops: CDR1 PRHDT, CDR2 FYEKMQ (reference sequence). Trimming stripped 4 bases from V and 8 bases from J, with 15 bases between. This CDR3 contains 13 residues. This chain's CDR3 is CASSSRQGNQQYF. In DNA form, the CDR3 reads TGTGCCAGCAGCTCGCGGCAGGGTAATCAGCAGTACTTC.

This clone appeared a single time. The chain links TRBV30 to TRBJ2-6; D possibly corresponds to TRBD1 (5 bases). V gave up 4 bases and J gave up 2 bases, with 6 bases separating them. Looked up from germline, CDR1 is GTSNPN and CDR2 is SVGIG (reference sequence). The CDR3 runs to 13 residues. The CDR3 sequence is CAWTGTGANVLTF. The CDR3, as DNA: TGTGCCTGGACAGGGACTGGGGCCAACGTCCTGACTTTC.

V gene TRBV23-1 combines with J gene TRBJ1-3; a weak D match, TRBD1 (6 bases). TRBV23-1 is designated an ORF whose function remains uncertain. CDR3 length equals 16 residues. V was pared by 0 bases and J by 5 bases, with 14 bases between. CDR3 bases: TGCGCCAGCAGTCAATCGGGGGGGGCCGGACGAAACACCATATATTTT. Translation gives CASSQSGGAGRNTIYF.

The rearrangement uses TRBV30 and TRBJ2-3; TRBD2 aligns across 8 bases. The trim removed 2 bases at V and 2 bases at J, leaving 6 bases unmatched. There are 15 residues in the CDR3. The germline V gene has CDR1 GTSNPN and CDR2 SVGIG (reference sequence). This chain's CDR3 is CAWSRGGLYTDTQYF. The CDR3 DNA follows: TGTGCCTGGAGTCGGGGGGGACTGTACACAGATACGCAGTATTTT. The whole variable domain, remainder taken from reference TRBV30 and TRBJ2-3, is SQTIHQWPATLVQPVGSPLSLECTVEGTSNPNLYWYRQAAGRGLQLLFYSVGIGQISSEVPQNLSASRPQDRQFILSSKKLLLSDSGFYLCAWSRGGLYTDTQYFGPGTRLTVL.

This sequence joins TRBV7-2 and TRBJ1-6; D possibly corresponds to TRBD1 (5 bases). Trimming shortened V by 0 bases and J by 13 bases, and 10 bases separated the two germline ends. This CDR3 contains 13 residues. Germline values: CDR1 SGHTA, CDR2 FQGNSA. This CDR3 is CASSLAGGSPLHF. DNA for the CDR3: TGTGCCAGCAGCTTAGCTGGGGGGTCCCCCCTCCACTTT.